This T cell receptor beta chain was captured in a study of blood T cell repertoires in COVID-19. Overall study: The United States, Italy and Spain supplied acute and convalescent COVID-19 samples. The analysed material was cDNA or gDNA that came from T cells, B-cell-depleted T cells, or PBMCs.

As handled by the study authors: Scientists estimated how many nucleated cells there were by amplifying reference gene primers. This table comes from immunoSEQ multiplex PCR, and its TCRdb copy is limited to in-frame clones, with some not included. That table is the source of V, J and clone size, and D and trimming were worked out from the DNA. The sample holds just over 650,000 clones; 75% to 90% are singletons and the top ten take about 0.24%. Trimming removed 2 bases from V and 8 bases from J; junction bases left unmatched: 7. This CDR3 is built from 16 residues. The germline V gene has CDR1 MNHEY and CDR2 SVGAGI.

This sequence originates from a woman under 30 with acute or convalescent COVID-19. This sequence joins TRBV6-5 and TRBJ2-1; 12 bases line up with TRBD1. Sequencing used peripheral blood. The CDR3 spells CASSYLRDRGLDEQFF. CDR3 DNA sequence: TGTGCCAGCAGTTACCTCCGGGACAGGGGGCTAGATGAGCAGTTCTTC.